This entry describes one T cell receptor beta chain. Its antigen remains unidentified. Trimming cost V 4 bases and J 5 bases, with 7 bases left between them. Looked up from germline, CDR1 is SGHDT and CDR2 is YYEEEE. The CDR3 sequence is 12 residues long. This entry belongs to a study of human T cells and chemical hapten exposure. Overall study results and limits: Against controls, expanded TCRs gave rise to significantly more large CDR3 similarity clusters. Counts of expanded TCRs (at PT1) showed a positive correlation with patch test score.

TCRdb re-called the RACE reads through MiXCR, storing one row per CDR3 protein. The sample contains under 450,000 distinct CDR3 sequences, more than 5% of which appear only once. Described time point: patch test 2, 6 weeks after DPC sensitization. Treatment denoted: therapeutic diphenylcyclopropenone sensitization with weekly scalp DPC. J is TRBJ2-1 and V is TRBV5-6; D is unclear. This material consisted of whole blood, taken in connection with sensitization to the hapten diphenylcyclopropenone (DPC). The clonotype originates from a woman between 18 and 30 years old with alopecia areata. Some clones in this sample may be carry-over from other donors' samples. For the CDR3, the DNA is TGTGCCAGCAGCAGGGAAAACAATGAGCAGTTCTTC. As protein: CASSRENNEQFF.